This T cell receptor beta chain emerged from a study of control samples from healthy donors and cancer patients. The germline V gene encodes CDR1 SGHVS and CDR2 FNYEAQ. The CDR3 has 15 residues. V was clipped by 1 base and J by 1 base, with 10 bases between them. Here immunoSEQ multiplex PCR was the method, and the copy in TCRdb shows in-frame clones only, minus some. This sample has around 120,000 clones, with around nine tenths found just once. The rearrangement uses TRBV7-6 and TRBJ1-2; the D gene is possibly TRBD1 (6 bases). The TCR originated in a man between 35 and 55 years old in good health. The sequencing sample was made of blood. CDR3 residues: CASSLGTGLNYGYTF. The DNA of the CDR3 is TGTGCCAGCAGCTTAGGAACAGGGCTTAACTATGGCTACACCTTC.